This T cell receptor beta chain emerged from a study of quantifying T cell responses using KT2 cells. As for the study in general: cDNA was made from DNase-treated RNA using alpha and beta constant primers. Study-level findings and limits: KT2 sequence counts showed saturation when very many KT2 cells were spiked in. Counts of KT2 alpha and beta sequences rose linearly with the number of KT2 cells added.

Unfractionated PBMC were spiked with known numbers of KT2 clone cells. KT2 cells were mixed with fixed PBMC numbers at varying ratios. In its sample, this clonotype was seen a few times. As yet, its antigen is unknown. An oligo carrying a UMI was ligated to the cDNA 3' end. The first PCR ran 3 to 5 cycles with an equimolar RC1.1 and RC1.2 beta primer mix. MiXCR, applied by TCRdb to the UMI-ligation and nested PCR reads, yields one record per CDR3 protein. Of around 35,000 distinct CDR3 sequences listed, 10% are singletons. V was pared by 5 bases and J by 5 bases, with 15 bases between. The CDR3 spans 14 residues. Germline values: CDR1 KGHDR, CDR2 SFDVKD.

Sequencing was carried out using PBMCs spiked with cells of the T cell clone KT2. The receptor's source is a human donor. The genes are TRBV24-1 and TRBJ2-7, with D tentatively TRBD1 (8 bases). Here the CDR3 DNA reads TGTGCCACCAGTGCGACAGGGGAGGGCGACGAGCAGTACTTC. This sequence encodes CATSATGEGDEQYF.